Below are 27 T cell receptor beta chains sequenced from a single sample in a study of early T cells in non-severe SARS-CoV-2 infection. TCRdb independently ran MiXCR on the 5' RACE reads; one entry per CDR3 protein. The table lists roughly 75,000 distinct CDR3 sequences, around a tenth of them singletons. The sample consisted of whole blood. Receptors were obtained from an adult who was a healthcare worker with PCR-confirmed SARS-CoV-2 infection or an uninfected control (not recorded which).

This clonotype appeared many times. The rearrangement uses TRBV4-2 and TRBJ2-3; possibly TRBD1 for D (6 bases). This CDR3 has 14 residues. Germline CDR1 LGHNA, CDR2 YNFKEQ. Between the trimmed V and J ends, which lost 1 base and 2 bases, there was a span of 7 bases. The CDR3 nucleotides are TGTGCCAGCAGCCAAGGGACAGACACAGATACGCAGTATTTT. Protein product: CASSQGTDTDTQYF.

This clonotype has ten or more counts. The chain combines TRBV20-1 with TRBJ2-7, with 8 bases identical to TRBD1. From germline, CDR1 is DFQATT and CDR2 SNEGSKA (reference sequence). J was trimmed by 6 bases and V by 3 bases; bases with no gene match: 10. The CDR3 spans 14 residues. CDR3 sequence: CSASPQTGVSEQYF. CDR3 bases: TGCAGTGCTAGTCCCCAGACAGGGGTATCCGAGCAGTACTTC.

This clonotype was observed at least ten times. The DNA of the CDR3 is TGCAGCGTTCCCCCCGGGACTCCCTACAATGAGCAGTTCTTC. Protein: CSVPPGTPYNEQFF. The chain joins TRBV29-1 to TRBJ2-1; D perhaps matches TRBD2 (6 bases). The CDR3 is 14 amino acids. The V gene lost 5 bases and the J gene lost 2 bases, with 13 bases spanning the gap. The germline CDR1 and CDR2 sequences are SQVTM and ANQGSEA.

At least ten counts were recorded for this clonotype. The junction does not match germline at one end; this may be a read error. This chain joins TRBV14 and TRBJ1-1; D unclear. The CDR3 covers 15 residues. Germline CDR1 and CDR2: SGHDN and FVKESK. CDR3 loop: CASSAIRLVNSEAFF. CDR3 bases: TGTGCCAGCAGCGCAATCAGGTTGGTGAACTCTGAAGCTTTCTTT.

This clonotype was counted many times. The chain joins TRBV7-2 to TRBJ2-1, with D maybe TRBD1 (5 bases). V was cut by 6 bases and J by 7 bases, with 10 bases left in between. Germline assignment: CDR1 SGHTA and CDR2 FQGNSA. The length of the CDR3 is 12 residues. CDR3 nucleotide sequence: TGTGCCAGCAGACCCTCAGGGAATGAGCAGTTCTTC. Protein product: CASRPSGNEQFF.

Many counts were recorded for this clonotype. CDR3 sequence reads: CASSPVSPGQGLGAFF. CDR3 sequence (DNA): TGTGCCAGCTCACCAGTATCACCGGGACAGGGACTCGGGGCTTTCTTT. This rearrangement joins TRBV18 to TRBJ1-1, with TRBD1 matching over 9 bases. Trimming at V came to 2 bases and at J to 11 bases, leaving 15 bases not matched to a gene. CDR1 and CDR2 from the germline V gene are KGHSH and LQKENI. There are 16 residues in the CDR3.

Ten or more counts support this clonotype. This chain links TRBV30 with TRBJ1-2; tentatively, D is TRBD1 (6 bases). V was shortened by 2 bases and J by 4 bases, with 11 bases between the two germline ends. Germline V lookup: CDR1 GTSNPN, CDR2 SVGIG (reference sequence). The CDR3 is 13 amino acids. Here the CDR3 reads CAWSSGDGYGYTF. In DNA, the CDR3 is TGTGCCTGGAGTTCAGGGGACGGCTATGGCTACACCTTC.

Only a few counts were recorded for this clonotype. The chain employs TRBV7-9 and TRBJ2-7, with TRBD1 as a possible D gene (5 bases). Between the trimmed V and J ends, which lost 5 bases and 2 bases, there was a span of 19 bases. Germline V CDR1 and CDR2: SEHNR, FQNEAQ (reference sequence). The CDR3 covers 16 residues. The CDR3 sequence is CASSTLQATSTYEQYF. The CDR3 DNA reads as TGTGCCAGCAGCACGCTACAGGCTACGTCCACCTACGAGCAGTACTTC.

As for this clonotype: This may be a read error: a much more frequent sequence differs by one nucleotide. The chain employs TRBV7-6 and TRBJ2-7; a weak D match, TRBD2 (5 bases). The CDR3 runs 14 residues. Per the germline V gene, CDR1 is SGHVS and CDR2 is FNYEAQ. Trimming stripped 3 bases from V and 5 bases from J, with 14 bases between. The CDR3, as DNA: TGTGCCAGCAGCTTGGGAGTCTATCGGAACGAGCAGTACTTC. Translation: CASSLGVYRNEQYF.

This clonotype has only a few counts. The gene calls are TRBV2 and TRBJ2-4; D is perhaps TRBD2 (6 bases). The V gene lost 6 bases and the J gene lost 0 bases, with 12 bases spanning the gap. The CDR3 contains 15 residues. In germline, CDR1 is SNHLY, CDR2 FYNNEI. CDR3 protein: CASRSRGEAKNIQYF. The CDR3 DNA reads TGTGCCAGCAGGTCTCGCGGGGAAGCCAAAAACATTCAGTACTTC.

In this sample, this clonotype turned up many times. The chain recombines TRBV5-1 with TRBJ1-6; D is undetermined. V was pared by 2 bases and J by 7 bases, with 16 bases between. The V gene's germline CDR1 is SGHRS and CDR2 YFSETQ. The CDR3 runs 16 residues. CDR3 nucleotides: TGCGCCAGCAGCTTTTCTTCCTCGAGGGAAAATTCACCCCTCCACTTT. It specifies CASSFSSSRENSPLHF.

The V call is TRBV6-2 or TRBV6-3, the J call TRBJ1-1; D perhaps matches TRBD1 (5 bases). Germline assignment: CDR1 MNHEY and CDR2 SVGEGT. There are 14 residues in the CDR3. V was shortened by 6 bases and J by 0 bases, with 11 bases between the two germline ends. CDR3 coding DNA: TGTGCCAGCAGGCCTCAGGGAATGAACACTGAAGCTTTCTTT. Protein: CASRPQGMNTEAFF.

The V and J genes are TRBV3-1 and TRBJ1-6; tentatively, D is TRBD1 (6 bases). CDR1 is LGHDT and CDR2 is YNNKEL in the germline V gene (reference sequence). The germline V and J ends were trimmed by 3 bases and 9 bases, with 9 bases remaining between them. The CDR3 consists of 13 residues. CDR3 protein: CASSHRGGSPLHF. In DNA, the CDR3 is TGTGCCAGCAGCCACAGGGGTGGTTCACCCCTCCACTTT.

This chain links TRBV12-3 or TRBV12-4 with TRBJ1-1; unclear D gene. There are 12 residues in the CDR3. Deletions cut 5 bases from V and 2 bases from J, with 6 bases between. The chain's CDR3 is CASSIDNTEAFF. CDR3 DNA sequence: TGTGCCAGCAGTATTGACAACACTGAAGCTTTCTTT.

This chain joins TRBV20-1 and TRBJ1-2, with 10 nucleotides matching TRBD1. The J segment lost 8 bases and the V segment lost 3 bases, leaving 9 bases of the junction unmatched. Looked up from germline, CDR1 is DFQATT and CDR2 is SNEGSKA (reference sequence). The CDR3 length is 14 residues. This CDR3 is CSASGDRGRRGYTF. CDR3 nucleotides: TGCAGTGCTAGCGGGGACAGGGGAAGACGGGGCTACACCTTC.

CDR3 DNA sequence: TGTGCCAGTAGTCCCACGGCGGGGGTTTCCTACGAGCAGTACTTC. Translating it yields CASSPTAGVSYEQYF. V is TRBV19 and J is TRBJ2-7; 7 nucleotides match TRBD2. The ends lost 5 bases at V and 1 base at J; junction bases unmatched: 8. This CDR3 spans 15 amino acids. Germline V lookup: CDR1 LNHDA, CDR2 SQIVND (reference sequence).

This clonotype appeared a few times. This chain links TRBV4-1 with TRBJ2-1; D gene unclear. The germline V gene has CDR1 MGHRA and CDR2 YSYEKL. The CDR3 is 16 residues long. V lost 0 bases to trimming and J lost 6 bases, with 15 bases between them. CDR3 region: CASSQDNRLGVNEQFF. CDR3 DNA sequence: TGCGCCAGCAGCCAAGATAATCGACTTGGGGTCAATGAGCAGTTCTTC.

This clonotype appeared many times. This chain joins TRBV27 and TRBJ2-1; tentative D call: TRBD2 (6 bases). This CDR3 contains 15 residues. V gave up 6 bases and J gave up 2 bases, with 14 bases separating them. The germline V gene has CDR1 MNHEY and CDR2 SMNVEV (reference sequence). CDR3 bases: TGTGCCAGCAGGCCACCTAGCGCCGCCTACAATGAGCAGTTCTTC. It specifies CASRPPSAAYNEQFF.

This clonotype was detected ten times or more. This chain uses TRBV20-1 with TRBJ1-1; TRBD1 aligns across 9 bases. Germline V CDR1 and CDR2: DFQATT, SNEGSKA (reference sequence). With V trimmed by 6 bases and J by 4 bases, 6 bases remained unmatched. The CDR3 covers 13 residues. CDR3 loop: CSATRQGGTEAFF. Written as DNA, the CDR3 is TGCAGTGCAACGAGACAGGGGGGCACTGAAGCTTTCTTT.

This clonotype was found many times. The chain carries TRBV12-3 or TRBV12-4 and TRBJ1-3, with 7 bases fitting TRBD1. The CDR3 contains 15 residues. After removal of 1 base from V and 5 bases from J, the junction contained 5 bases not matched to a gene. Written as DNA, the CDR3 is TGTGCCAGCAGTTTAGGGGACAGCCGGAGAAACACCATATATTTT. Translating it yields CASSLGDSRRNTIYF.

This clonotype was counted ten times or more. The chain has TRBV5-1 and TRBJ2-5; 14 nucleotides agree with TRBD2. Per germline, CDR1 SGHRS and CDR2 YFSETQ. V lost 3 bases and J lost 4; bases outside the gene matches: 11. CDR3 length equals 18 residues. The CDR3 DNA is TGCGCCAGCAGCTCCCTAAAGGGGACTAGCGGGAGTTCAGAGACCCAGTACTTC. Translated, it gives CASSSLKGTSGSSETQYF. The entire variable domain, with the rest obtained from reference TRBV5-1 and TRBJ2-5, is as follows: KAGVTQTPRYLIKTRGQQVTLSCSPISGHRSVSWYQQTPGQGLQFLFEYFSETQRNKGNFPGRFSGRQFSNSRSEMNVSTLELGDSALYLCASSSLKGTSGSSETQYFGPGTRLLVL.

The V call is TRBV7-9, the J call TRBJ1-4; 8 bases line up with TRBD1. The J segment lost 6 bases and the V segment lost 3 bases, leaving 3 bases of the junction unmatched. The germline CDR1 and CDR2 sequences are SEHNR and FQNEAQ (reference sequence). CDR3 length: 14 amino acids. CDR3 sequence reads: CASSLDRAYEKLFF. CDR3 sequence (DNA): TGTGCCAGCAGCTTGGACAGGGCCTATGAAAAACTGTTTTTT.

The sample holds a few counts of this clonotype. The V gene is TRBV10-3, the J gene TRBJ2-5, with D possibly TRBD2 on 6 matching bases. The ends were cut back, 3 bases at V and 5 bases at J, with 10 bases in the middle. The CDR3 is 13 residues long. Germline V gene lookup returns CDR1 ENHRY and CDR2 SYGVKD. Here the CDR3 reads CAISDTGVETQYF. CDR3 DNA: TGTGCCATCAGTGATACGGGAGTGGAGACCCAGTACTTC.

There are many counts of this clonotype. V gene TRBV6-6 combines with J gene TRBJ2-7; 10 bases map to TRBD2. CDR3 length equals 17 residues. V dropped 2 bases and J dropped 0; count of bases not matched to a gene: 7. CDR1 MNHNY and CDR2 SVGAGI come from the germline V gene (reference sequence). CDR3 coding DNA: TGTGCCAGCAGTTACCTTCCTAGCGGGGGCAGCTCCTACGAGCAGTACTTC. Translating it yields CASSYLPSGGSSYEQYF.

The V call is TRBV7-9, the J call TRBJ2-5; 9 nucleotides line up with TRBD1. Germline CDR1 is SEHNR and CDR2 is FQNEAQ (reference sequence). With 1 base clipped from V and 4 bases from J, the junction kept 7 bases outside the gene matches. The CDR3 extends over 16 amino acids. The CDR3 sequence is CASSLGGQGQGETQYF. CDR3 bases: TGTGCCAGCAGCTTAGGTGGACAGGGGCAGGGAGAGACCCAGTACTTC.

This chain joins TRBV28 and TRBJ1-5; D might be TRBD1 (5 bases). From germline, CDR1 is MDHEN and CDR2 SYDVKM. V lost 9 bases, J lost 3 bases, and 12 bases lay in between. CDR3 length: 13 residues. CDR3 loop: CASTETVNQPQHF. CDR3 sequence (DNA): TGTGCCAGTACCGAGACAGTCAATCAGCCCCAGCATTTT.

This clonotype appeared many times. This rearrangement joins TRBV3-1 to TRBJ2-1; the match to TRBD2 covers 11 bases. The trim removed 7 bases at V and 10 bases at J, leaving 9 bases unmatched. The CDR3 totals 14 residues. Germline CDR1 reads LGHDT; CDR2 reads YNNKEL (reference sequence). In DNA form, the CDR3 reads TGTGCCAGCACGGATAGCGGGAGGGCCGGGGAGCAGTTCTTC. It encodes CASTDSGRAGEQFF.